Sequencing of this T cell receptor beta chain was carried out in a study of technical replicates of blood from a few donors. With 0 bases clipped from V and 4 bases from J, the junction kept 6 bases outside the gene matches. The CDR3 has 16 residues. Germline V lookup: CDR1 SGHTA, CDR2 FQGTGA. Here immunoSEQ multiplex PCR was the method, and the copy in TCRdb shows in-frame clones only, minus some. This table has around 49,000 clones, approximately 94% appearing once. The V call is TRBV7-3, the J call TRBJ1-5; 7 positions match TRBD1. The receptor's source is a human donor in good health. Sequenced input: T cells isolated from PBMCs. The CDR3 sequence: CASSLTPVTGNQPQHF. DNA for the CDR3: TGTGCCAGCAGCTTAACGCCCGTGACAGGGAATCAGCCCCAGCATTTT.